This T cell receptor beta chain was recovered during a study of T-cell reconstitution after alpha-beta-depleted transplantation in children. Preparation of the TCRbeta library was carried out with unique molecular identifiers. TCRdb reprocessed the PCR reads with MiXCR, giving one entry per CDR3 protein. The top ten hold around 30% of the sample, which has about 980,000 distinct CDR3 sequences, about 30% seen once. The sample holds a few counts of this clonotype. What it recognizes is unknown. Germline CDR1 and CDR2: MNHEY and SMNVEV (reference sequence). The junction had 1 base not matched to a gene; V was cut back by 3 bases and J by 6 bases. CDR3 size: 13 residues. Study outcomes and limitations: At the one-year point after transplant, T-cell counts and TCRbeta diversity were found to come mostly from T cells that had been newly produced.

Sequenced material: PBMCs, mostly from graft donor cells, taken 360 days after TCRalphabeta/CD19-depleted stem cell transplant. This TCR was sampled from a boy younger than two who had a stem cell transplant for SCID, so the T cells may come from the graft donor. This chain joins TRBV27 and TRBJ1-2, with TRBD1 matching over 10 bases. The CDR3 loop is CASSFDRGHGYTF. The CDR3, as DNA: TGTGCCAGCAGTTTCGACAGGGGGCATGGCTACACCTTC.